This entry concerns a single TCR beta chain. This clone's antigen is unknown. It has no much larger one-base neighbor in the sample; base qualities were not kept. The library was obtained by the immunoSEQ multiplex PCR assay. The published analysis was carried out like this. A statistical classification framework was developed to diagnose cytomegalovirus status using the catalog of TCR beta chain sequences. Sourced from immuneACCESS, this table was stored by TCRdb with only in-frame sequences that have V and J called. A share of the clones is absent; for the studies checked, an unresolved V gene accounts for under half, and the remainder has no known explanation. For V, J and clone size, that table is used; D and trimming come from the DNA. The sample table contains approximately 300,000 clones; only one count was recorded for 87% of them. Over 1% of the sample belongs to the ten largest clones. This entry comes from a study of cytomegalovirus exposure and HLA in healthy donors (dated by TCRdb to 2016 to 2017). As for the study more broadly: According to a later analysis, one platform produced both the roughly 110 validation repertoires and the roughly 650 repertoires of the first cohort. The aim of the study was to test whether cataloging public T cell receptors could identify signatures of past pathogen exposure. Besides the first cohort of 500 to 700 subjects, a separate validation cohort made up of over 100 different subjects was used. The study combined high-throughput TCR immunosequencing, statistical association of individual TCRs with disease status, and machine learning to predict cytomegalovirus infection status. Results and caveats for the whole study, not just this receptor: Of the cluster scores, approximately 95% were above 0 in a later analysis, which found that TCRs clustered in the first cohort also tended to co-occur in the roughly 130 validation repertoires. A few of the identified cytomegalovirus-associated TCR beta chains were confirmed in vitro to be specific for cytomegalovirus antigens. It was suggested by the authors that the approach could potentially be generalized to other disease states and immunological phenotypes. The classifier was reported to diagnose cytomegalovirus status with high specificity and sensitivity in both the original and validation cohorts. The validation cohort had no HLA typing available for a later analysis, so co-occurrence within that cohort was assessed over all 120 or so repertoires. Most TCR sequences were observed very rarely across donors, whereas some public TCRs were present in many individuals. The study gave a list of 150 to 200 TCR beta chains associated with cytomegalovirus.

The donors belonged to the validation cohort of 90 to 150 subjects, which was separate from the 666-subject first cohort. The cysteine opens and the phenylalanine closes a CDR3 of 14 amino acids. Of all the DNA, just the CDR3 is kept, 42 bases in frame from base 1. The germline V gene supplies CDR1 MGHRA and CDR2 YSYEKL. V trim: 4 bases; J trim: 3 bases; unmatched bases: 3. In this chain, TRBV4-1 is recombined with TRBJ2-5, and TRBD2 matches 9 of the central bases. The source of this sequence is a young woman in good health and CMV-seropositive. The sample taken for sequencing was PBMCs. Here is the DNA: TGCGCCAGCAGCCCACAGCGGGGGGAAGAGACCCAGTACTTC. It specifies CASSPQRGEETQYF.